The rows below give T cell receptor beta chains drawn from one sample of a study of regulatory T cells in long-lasting Graves disease. MiXCR, applied by TCRdb to the multiplex PCR reads, yields one record per CDR3 protein. This table holds around 450,000 distinct CDR3 sequences, roughly 21% found once. The sample here was peripheral blood mononuclear cells (PBMCs), taken when the disease was refractory, from a patient treated with antithyroid drugs. Receptors were obtained from a female donor with Graves disease. Each CDR3 is given with its conserved first and last residue. Each record gives: D gene, V gene, J gene, clone size, CDR3 protein, CDR3 DNA. The D gene is left open where the match is weak. Size is omitted from some rows. Given values are once, few, many or a class for expanded clones.

D gene: NA; V gene: TRBV20-1; J gene: TRBJ1-1; clone size: NA; CDR3 protein: CSARWGAEAFF; CDR3 DNA: TGCAGTGCTAGGTGGGGGGCCGAAGCTTTCTTT
D gene: TRBD1; V gene: TRBV7-6; J gene: TRBJ1-5; clone size: NA; CDR3 protein: CASSPAGGTGSNQPQHF; CDR3 DNA: TGTGCCAGCAGCCCGGCAGGGGGGACAGGGTCAAATCAGCCCCAGCATTTT
D gene: TRBD2; V gene: TRBV7-2; J gene: TRBJ2-7; clone size: many; CDR3 protein: CASSRLAEYEQYF; CDR3 DNA: TGTGCCAGCAGCCGACTAGCGGAGTACGAGCAGTACTTC
D gene: NA; V gene: TRBV12-3/TRBV12-4; J gene: TRBJ1-5; clone size: many; CDR3 protein: CASRFGGVSNQPQHF; CDR3 DNA: TGTGCCAGCCGATTCGGAGGAGTAAGCAATCAGCCCCAGCATTTT
D gene: TRBD1; V gene: TRBV12-3/TRBV12-4; J gene: TRBJ2-2; clone size: NA; CDR3 protein: CASREQGDTGELFF; CDR3 DNA: TGTGCCAGCAGGGAACAGGGGGACACCGGGGAGCTGTTTTTT
D gene: TRBD1; V gene: TRBV28; J gene: TRBJ2-5; clone size: many; CDR3 protein: CASSPLGTEETQYF; CDR3 DNA: TGTGCCAGCAGTCCCCTCGGGACAGAAGAGACCCAGTACTTC
D gene: NA; V gene: TRBV12-3/TRBV12-4; J gene: TRBJ2-1; clone size: few; CDR3 protein: CASSTQPGFGNEQFF; CDR3 DNA: TGTGCCAGCAGTACGCAACCGGGCTTCGGCAATGAGCAGTTCTTC
D gene: NA; V gene: TRBV28; J gene: TRBJ2-5; clone size: many; CDR3 protein: CASSPPGAQETQYF; CDR3 DNA: TGTGCCAGCAGCCCCCCAGGGGCCCAAGAGACCCAGTACTTC
D gene: NA; V gene: TRBV11-3; J gene: TRBJ2-7; clone size: NA; CDR3 protein: CASSLVFTPPAGLQYF; CDR3 DNA: TGTGCCAGCAGCTTAGTCTTTACCCCCCCCGCTGGTCTTCAGTACTTC
D gene: NA; V gene: TRBV6-1; J gene: TRBJ1-2; clone size: NA; CDR3 protein: CASRGPQTGHPTATDYGYTF; CDR3 DNA: TGTGCCAGCAGAGGTCCCCAAACAGGGCACCCAACCGCAACCGACTATGGCTACACCTTC
D gene: NA; V gene: TRBV6-2/TRBV6-3; J gene: TRBJ2-7; clone size: few; CDR3 protein: CASSYSRGLAGSSYEQYF; CDR3 DNA: TGTGCCAGCAGTTACTCGAGGGGGTTGGCGGGAAGCTCCTACGAGCAGTACTTC
D gene: TRBD1; V gene: TRBV19; J gene: TRBJ1-5; clone size: few; CDR3 protein: CASSIDAGRGRDSNQPQHF; CDR3 DNA: TGTGCCAGTAGTATAGATGCCGGGAGGGGGCGTGATAGCAATCAGCCCCAGCATTTT